This T cell receptor (beta chain) was recorded in a study of Graves' ophthalmopathy and Graves' hyperthyroidism. The authors isolated PBMCs from around 10 ml of fresh peripheral blood. This CDR3 is built from 14 residues. Germline CDR1 is MDHEN and CDR2 is SYDVKM. The ends lost 5 bases at V and 11 bases at J; junction bases unmatched: 11. Scientists amplified the TCR beta CDR3 regions from RNA transcripts. An opening RT-PCR round employed HTBI primers and preceded a second-round multiplex PCR. Each CDR3 protein gets one entry after TCRdb re-called the multiplex PCR reads with MiXCR. This table holds about 240,000 distinct CDR3 sequences, 45% found once.

This clonotype was obtained from an adult man with Graves' ophthalmopathy. The gene calls are TRBV28 and TRBJ1-5; TRBD1 matches 8 bases. The sequenced sample consisted of peripheral blood. The chain's CDR3 is CASSPTGNRGAQHF. CDR3 DNA sequence: TGTGCCAGCAGTCCCACCGGAAACAGGGGGGCCCAGCATTTT.